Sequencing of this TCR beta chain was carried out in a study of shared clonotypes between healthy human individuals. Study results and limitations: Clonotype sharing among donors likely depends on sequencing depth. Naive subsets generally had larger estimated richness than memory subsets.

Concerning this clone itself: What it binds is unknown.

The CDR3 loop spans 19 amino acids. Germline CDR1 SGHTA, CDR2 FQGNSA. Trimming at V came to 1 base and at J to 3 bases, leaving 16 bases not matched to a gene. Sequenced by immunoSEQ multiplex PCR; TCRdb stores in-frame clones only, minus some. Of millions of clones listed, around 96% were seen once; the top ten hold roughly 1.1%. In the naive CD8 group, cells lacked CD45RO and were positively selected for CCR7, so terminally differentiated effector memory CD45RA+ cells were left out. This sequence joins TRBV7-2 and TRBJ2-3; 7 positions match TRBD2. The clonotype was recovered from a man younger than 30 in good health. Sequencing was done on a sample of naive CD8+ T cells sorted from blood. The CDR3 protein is CASSLVGPGGGVKTDTQYF. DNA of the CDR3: TGTGCCAGCAGCTTAGTGGGACCCGGGGGAGGGGTCAAGACAGATACGCAGTATTTT.